The present entry profiles one T cell receptor (beta chain) with its context. In the source study's methods: Using reference gene primer amplification, nucleated cell counts were estimated. The data were produced by immunoSEQ multiplex PCR, yet TCRdb's version contains in-frame clones alone and is incomplete. D and trimming come from the DNA, and the V and J calls and clone size come from that table. Altogether fewer than 75,000 clones are present, roughly nine tenths being singletons, with the ten largest covering roughly 4.4%. These data belong to a study of blood T cell repertoires in COVID-19. On the study more broadly: Specimens from acute and convalescent COVID-19 originated in the United States, Italy and Spain. The cDNA or gDNA used as material had been derived from T cells, B-cell-depleted T cells, or PBMCs.

This CDR3 contains 14 residues. V was pared by 4 bases and J by 5 bases, with 3 bases of the junction left unmatched. In germline, CDR1 is ENHRY, CDR2 SYGVKD. The sequence came from a man between 50 and 59 years old with active COVID-19. This sequence joins TRBV10-3 and TRBJ2-3, with 10 bases fitting TRBD2. What was sequenced was peripheral blood. CDR3 in amino acids: CAISVLAGEDTQYF. The DNA of the CDR3 is TGTGCCATCAGTGTCCTAGCGGGGGAAGATACGCAGTATTTT.